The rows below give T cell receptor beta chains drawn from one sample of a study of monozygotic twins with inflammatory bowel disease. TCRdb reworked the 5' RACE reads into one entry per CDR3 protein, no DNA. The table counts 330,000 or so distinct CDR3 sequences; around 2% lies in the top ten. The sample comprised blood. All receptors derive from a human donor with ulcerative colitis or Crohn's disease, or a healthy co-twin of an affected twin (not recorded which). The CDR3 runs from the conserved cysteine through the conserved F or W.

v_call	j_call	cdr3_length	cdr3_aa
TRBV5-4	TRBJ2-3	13	CASSTAGTDTQYF
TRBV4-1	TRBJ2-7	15	CASRPIGTGNYEQYF
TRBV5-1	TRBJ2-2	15	CASSPPGQNTGELFF
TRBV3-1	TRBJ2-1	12	CASSQLGREQFF
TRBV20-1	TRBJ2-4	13	CSAARDSRNIQYF
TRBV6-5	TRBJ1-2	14	CASSYSATNYGYTF
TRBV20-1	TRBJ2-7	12	CSARESGVEQYF
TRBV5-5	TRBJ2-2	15	CASSPVQGPTGELFF
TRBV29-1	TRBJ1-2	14	CSVAVAGGGGGYTF
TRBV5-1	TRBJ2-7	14	CASSLGAGSYEQYF
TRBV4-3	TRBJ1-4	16	CASSQDLWRSNEKLFF
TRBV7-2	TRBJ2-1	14	CASSLESGYNEQFF